A single sample is the source of the 10 T cell receptor beta chains below, sequenced in a study of cytomegalovirus exposure and HLA in healthy donors. A multiplex PCR was run with 60 Vbeta primers and 13 Jbeta primers. Method: immunoSEQ multiplex PCR; TCRdb's copy keeps in-frame clones and lacks some. The top ten clones hold 2.5% to 3% of a sample with over 85,000 clones, around four fifths of them seen once. The sequenced sample consisted of PBMCs. These receptors were collected from a man aged 35 to 55 in good health and CMV-seronegative.

This clone was seen once. The chain employs TRBV6-5 and TRBJ2-6; D is perhaps TRBD1 (6 bases). The CDR3 spans 16 residues. V lost 4 bases to trimming and J lost 0 bases, with 10 bases between them. Germline CDR1 reads MNHEY; CDR2 reads SVGAGI. The CDR3 nucleotides read TGTGCCAGCAGTTCCGGGACACCCTCTGGGGCCAACGTCCTGACTTTC. Protein: CASSSGTPSGANVLTF.

This chain joins TRBV18 and TRBJ1-1, with 8 bases fitting TRBD1. The CDR3 length is 16 residues. Germline trimming cut 0 bases from V and 0 bases from J; bases unmatched to any gene: 3. Germline V gives CDR1 KGHSH, CDR2 LQKENI. CDR3 residues: CASSPPTGGLNTEAFF. The CDR3 coding sequence is TGTGCCAGCTCACCACCCACAGGGGGATTGAACACTGAAGCTTTCTTT.

The chain recombines TRBV5-5 with TRBJ1-1; TRBD1 is a possible D gene (6 bases). The V end lost 0 bases, the J end lost 1 base, and 10 bases lay between the germline ends. The CDR3 runs to 15 residues. Germline loops: CDR1 SGHKS, CDR2 YYEKEE (reference sequence). The CDR3 DNA follows: TGTGCCAGCAGCTTGGAGGGACACGCGAACACTGAAGCTTTCTTT. Its protein product is CASSLEGHANTEAFF.

The chain couples TRBV5-5 to TRBJ2-1; a weak D match, TRBD1 (6 bases). CDR1 is SGHKS and CDR2 is YYEKEE in the germline V gene (reference sequence). The CDR3 runs 15 residues. V was trimmed by 1 base and J by 8 bases, leaving 16 bases between them. CDR3 in amino acids: CASSLTGKEVDEQFF. As DNA, the CDR3 is TGTGCCAGCAGCTTGACAGGGAAGGAGGTAGATGAGCAGTTCTTC.

J is TRBJ1-6 and V is TRBV14, with D hard to call. The germline V and J ends were trimmed by 1 base and 11 bases, with 9 bases remaining between them. The germline CDR1 and CDR2 sequences are SGHDN and FVKESK. The CDR3 length is 13 residues. CDR3 protein: CASSQGVGAPLHF. The DNA for the CDR3 is TGTGCCAGCAGCCAAGGGGTCGGGGCACCCCTCCACTTT.

The chain employs TRBV15 and TRBJ2-2; D unclear. V was cut by 1 base and J by 3 bases, with 9 bases left in between. From germline, CDR1 is LNHNV and CDR2 YYDKDF (reference sequence). This CDR3 is 15 amino acids long. The CDR3 DNA reads as TGTGCCACCAGCAGAGCCCCAGGATACACCGGGGAGCTGTTTTTT. Translating gives CATSRAPGYTGELFF.

This chain uses TRBV11-2 with TRBJ2-7; 7 nucleotides agree with TRBD2. V was clipped by 0 bases and J by 4 bases; unmatched bases: 3. Germline-derived CDR1 and CDR2 are SGHAT and FQNNGV. This CDR3 spans 14 amino acids. The CDR3 sequence: CASSLDRGGYEQYF. CDR3 nucleotide sequence: TGTGCCAGCAGCTTAGACCGGGGAGGGTACGAGCAGTACTTC.

J is TRBJ1-2 and V is TRBV5-4, with 7 bases lining up with TRBD1. CDR3 length: 15 amino acids. Germline CDR1 reads SGHNT; CDR2 reads YYREEE (reference sequence). The trim removed 4 bases at V and 7 bases at J, leaving 13 bases unmatched. As DNA, the CDR3 is TGTGCCAGCAGCGCAACGGGGGCAGGGGGAGCTGGCTACACCTTC. Protein: CASSATGAGGAGYTF.

In DNA form, the CDR3 reads TGTGCCAGCAGTTACGCGTCCGAGCCCCAGCATTTT. This codes for CASSYASEPQHF. The genes are TRBV6-6 and TRBJ1-5; D not resolved. Germline loops: CDR1 MNHNY, CDR2 SVGAGI (reference sequence). V lost 2 bases, J lost 8 bases, and 7 bases lay in between. This CDR3 region has 12 residues.

The chain is built from TRBV7-9 and TRBJ2-7; 9 bases are shared with TRBD1. CDR1 is SEHNR and CDR2 is FQNEAQ in the germline V gene (reference sequence). Trimming removed 7 bases from V and 4 bases from J; junction bases left unmatched: 11. The CDR3 has 15 residues. The CDR3 here is CASTTPGQGWYEQYF. As DNA, the CDR3 is TGTGCCAGCACCACCCCGGGACAGGGTTGGTACGAGCAGTACTTC. Complete variable domain (other parts from reference TRBV7-9 and TRBJ2-7): DTGVSQNPRHKITKRGQNVTFRCDPISEHNRLYWYRQTLGQGPEFLTYFQNEAQLEKSRLLSDRFSAERPKGSFSTLEIQRTEQGDSAMYLCASTTPGQGWYEQYFGPGTRLTVT.